Below are 2 T cell receptor beta chains sequenced from a single sample in a study of blood T cell repertoires in COVID-19. Method: immunoSEQ multiplex PCR; TCRdb's copy keeps in-frame clones and lacks some. This table holds approximately 85,000 clones, about 85% found once. The material sequenced was peripheral blood. These receptors originate from a woman between 65 and 79 years old with active or convalescent COVID-19.

This chain links TRBV15 with TRBJ1-2; D may be TRBD1 (6 bases). The CDR3 length is 14 residues. Germline V lookup: CDR1 LNHNV, CDR2 YYDKDF (reference sequence). Trimming took 2 bases from V and 2 from J, leaving 9 bases between them. Here the CDR3 reads CATSRLQGNYGYTF. The CDR3 nucleotides are TGTGCCACCAGCAGACTACAGGGAAACTATGGCTACACCTTC.

The rearrangement uses TRBV7-8 and TRBJ2-7, with 13 bases identical to TRBD2. V lost 5 bases to trimming and J lost 9 bases; unmatched junction nucleotides: 13. The CDR3 is 16 residues long. CDR1 and CDR2 from the germline V gene are SGHVS and FQNEAQ. In nucleotides, the CDR3 is TGTGCCAGCAGCCCTAGCGGACTAGCGGGGGCGCGGGGGCAGTACTTC. Its translation is CASSPSGLAGARGQYF.